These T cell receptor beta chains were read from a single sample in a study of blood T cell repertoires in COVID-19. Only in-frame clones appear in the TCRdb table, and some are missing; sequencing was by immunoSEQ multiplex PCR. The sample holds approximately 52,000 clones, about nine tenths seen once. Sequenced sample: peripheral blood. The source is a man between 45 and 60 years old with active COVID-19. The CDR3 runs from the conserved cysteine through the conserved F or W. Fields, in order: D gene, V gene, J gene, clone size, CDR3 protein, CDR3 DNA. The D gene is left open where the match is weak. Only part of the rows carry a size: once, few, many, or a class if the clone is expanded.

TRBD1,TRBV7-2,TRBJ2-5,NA,CASSSGTGEETQYF,TGTGCCAGCAGCTCCGGGACAGGGGAAGAGACCCAGTACTTC
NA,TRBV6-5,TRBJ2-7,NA,CASSYSPGSYEQYF,TGTGCCAGCAGTTACTCCCCAGGAAGCTACGAGCAGTACTTC
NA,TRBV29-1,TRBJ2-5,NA,CSFGKDRKRETQYF,TGCAGCTTCGGCAAAGACAGGAAGAGAGAGACCCAGTACTTC
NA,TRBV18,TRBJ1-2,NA,CASSPSPGQFLNYGYTF,TGTGCCAGCTCACCCAGTCCTGGACAGTTCTTAAACTATGGCTACACCTTC
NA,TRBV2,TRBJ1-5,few,CASSDADWGNQPQHF,TGTGCCAGCAGTGACGCGGACTGGGGCAATCAGCCCCAGCATTTT
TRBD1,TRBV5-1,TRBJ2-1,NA,CASSSTPGGALSYNEQFF,TGCGCCAGCAGTTCGACCCCAGGGGGCGCGTTATCCTACAATGAGCAGTTCTTC
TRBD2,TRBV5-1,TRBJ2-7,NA,CASSQWGEGPYEQYF,TGCGCCAGCAGCCAATGGGGGGAGGGACCCTACGAGCAGTACTTC
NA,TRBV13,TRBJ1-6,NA,CASSLGGRGYTYNSPLHF,TGTGCCAGCAGCTTAGGGGGTAGGGGGTACACCTATAATTCACCCCTCCACTTT
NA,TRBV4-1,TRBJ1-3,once,CASSRTQGSGNTIYF,TGCGCCAGCAGCCGCACGCAGGGCTCTGGAAACACCATATATTTT
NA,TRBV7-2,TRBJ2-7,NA,CASSTPRGSSYEQYF,TGTGCCAGCAGCACTCCCCGGGGGAGCTCCTACGAGCAGTACTTC
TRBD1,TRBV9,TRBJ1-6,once,CASSGQGDYNSPLHF,TGTGCCAGCAGCGGGCAGGGGGACTATAATTCACCCCTCCACTTT
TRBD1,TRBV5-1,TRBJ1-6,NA,CASRGQGAWSYNSPLHF,TGCGCCAGCAGGGGACAGGGGGCATGGTCCTATAATTCACCCCTCCACTTT
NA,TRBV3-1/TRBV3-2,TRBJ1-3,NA,CASSQELTGSGNTIYF,TGTGCCAGCAGCCAAGAATTGACAGGATCTGGAAACACCATATATTTT
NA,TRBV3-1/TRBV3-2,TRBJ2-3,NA,CASSYGLGQSTDTQYF,TGTGCCAGCAGCTACGGCCTTGGACAGAGCACAGATACGCAGTATTTT
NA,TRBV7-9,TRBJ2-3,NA,CASSLSGVDTQYF,TGTGCCAGCAGCTTATCAGGGGTAGATACGCAGTATTTT
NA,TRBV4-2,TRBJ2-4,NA,CASSQDDRSSAKNIQYF,TGTGCCAGCAGCCAGGACGACAGGTCTTCAGCCAAAAACATTCAGTACTTC
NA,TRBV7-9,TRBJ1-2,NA,CASRQTGIPGYTF,TGTGCCAGCAGACAAACAGGGATTCCTGGCTACACCTTC
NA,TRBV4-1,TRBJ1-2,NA,CASSQDWIGSGYGYTF,TGCGCCAGCAGCCAAGATTGGATAGGTTCAGGCTATGGCTACACCTTC
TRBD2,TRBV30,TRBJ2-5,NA,CAWGKGTSGNQETQYF,TGTGCCTGGGGCAAGGGGACTAGCGGGAACCAAGAGACCCAGTACTTC